This record covers a single TCR beta chain. This entry comes from a study of blood T cell repertoires in COVID-19. Looking at the study overall: COVID-19 samples collected from the United States, Italy and Spain covered acute and convalescent phases. PBMCs, B-cell-depleted T cells, or T cells were the source of the cDNA or gDNA that made up the material.

CDR1 and CDR2 (germline): LNHDA, SQIVND (reference sequence). V lost 5 bases to trimming and J lost 4 bases; unmatched junction nucleotides: 6. The CDR3 is 16 amino acids. Original handling: Estimated nucleated cell counts came from reference gene primer amplification. Assay: immunoSEQ multiplex PCR; the TCRdb copy retains only in-frame clones and omits some. V and J calls and clone size are those listed in that table; D and trimming were worked out from the DNA. The sample includes about 84,000 clones, less than 90% of them seen just once. The sequenced material came from peripheral blood. The gene calls are TRBV19 and TRBJ2-1; 12 nucleotides line up with TRBD2. This TCR derives from a man aged 80 or over with active or convalescent COVID-19. CDR3 loop: CASSGLAGGPYNEQFF. As DNA, the CDR3 is TGTGCCAGTAGTGGGCTAGCGGGAGGGCCTTACAATGAGCAGTTCTTC.